A single sample gave rise to the 13 T cell receptor beta chains below, sequenced in a study of cytomegalovirus exposure and HLA in healthy donors. Amplification used 60 Vbeta primers and 13 Jbeta primers. Clones were sequenced by immunoSEQ multiplex PCR, and TCRdb holds only the in-frame ones, with some missing. Recorded for this sample: about 77,000 clones. The sequencing sample was made of PBMCs. These receptor sequences come from a man aged 45-65 years in good health and CMV-seropositive.

V usage is TRBV18 and J usage is TRBJ1-1; D may be TRBD1 (5 bases). Germline CDR1 KGHSH, CDR2 LQKENI. This CDR3 is 12 amino acids long. The germline V and J ends were trimmed by 7 bases and 5 bases, with 11 bases remaining between them. The CDR3 protein is CASFMGGTEAFF. The CDR3, as DNA: TGTGCCAGCTTCATGGGGGGGACTGAAGCTTTCTTT.

The V and J genes are TRBV6-1 and TRBJ2-5, with TRBD1 as a possible D gene (5 bases). Germline values: CDR1 MNHNS, CDR2 SASEGT. The CDR3 consists of 13 residues. Trimming stripped 7 bases from V and 4 bases from J, with 13 bases between. The CDR3 DNA reads as TGTGCCAGCATGGATCAGGGCGTAGAGACCCAGTACTTC. It is translated as CASMDQGVETQYF.

The genes are TRBV10-1 and TRBJ1-5; D is undetermined. The germline V gene has CDR1 WNHNN and CDR2 SYGVQD (reference sequence). V shed 8 bases and J shed 0 bases, with 11 bases lying between them. The CDR3 is 14 amino acids. CDR3 sequence (DNA): TGCGCCAGCCCCAGGCGTTATAGCAATCAGCCCCAGCATTTT. As protein: CASPRRYSNQPQHF.

The V call is TRBV4-1, the J call TRBJ2-7; TRBD2 might be the D (6 bases). Germline-derived CDR1 and CDR2 are MGHRA and YSYEKL. V gave up 0 bases and J gave up 1 base, with 10 bases separating them. This CDR3 region has 15 residues. The CDR3 here is CASSQERGGSYEQYF. CDR3 nucleotide sequence: TGCGCCAGCAGCCAAGAACGGGGAGGATCCTACGAGCAGTACTTC.

This sequence joins TRBV28 and TRBJ2-2, with TRBD1 matching 9 bases. Germline CDR1 and CDR2: MDHEN and SYDVKM. CDR3 length equals 15 residues. V lost 5 bases and J lost 3; bases outside the gene matches: 4. The CDR3 DNA reads as TGTGCCAGCAGTGCCGGGACAGGGTACACCGGGGAGCTGTTTTTT. Translated, it gives CASSAGTGYTGELFF. The variable domain in full, completed from reference TRBV28 and TRBJ2-2, reads DVKVTQSSRYLVKRTGEKVFLECVQDMDHENMFWYRQDPGLGLRLIYFSYDVKMKEKGDIPEGYSVSREKKERFSLILESASTNQTSMYLCASSAGTGYTGELFFGEGSRLTVL.

The chain recombines TRBV5-1 with TRBJ1-2, with 12 bases matching TRBD1. The CDR3 totals 14 residues. In germline, CDR1 is SGHRS, CDR2 YFSETQ. The ends lost 4 bases at V and 6 bases at J; junction bases unmatched: 4. This CDR3 is CASSTGQGAHGYTF. In DNA, the CDR3 is TGCGCCAGCAGCACGGGACAGGGGGCCCATGGCTACACCTTC.

This CDR3 is CASSGEGGVRSYNEQFF. The CDR3 region has the DNA TGTGCCAGCAGTGGGGAGGGAGGAGTTAGGTCCTACAATGAGCAGTTCTTC. This chain links TRBV2 with TRBJ2-1, with 7 bases identical to TRBD2. CDR3 length: 17 amino acids. Germline trimming cut 4 bases from V and 1 base from J; bases unmatched to any gene: 10. CDR1 is SNHLY and CDR2 is FYNNEI in the germline V gene.

This chain links TRBV5-4 with TRBJ2-5; 8 bases fit TRBD1. The CDR3 has 16 residues. J gave up 1 base and V 0 bases, and 5 bases lay outside the gene matches. Germline assignment: CDR1 SGHNT and CDR2 YYREEE (reference sequence). CDR3 loop: CASSLARTGGQETQYF. CDR3 nucleotide sequence: TGTGCCAGCAGCTTGGCCCGTACAGGGGGCCAAGAGACCCAGTACTTC.

The V gene is TRBV28, the J gene TRBJ1-3; 9 bases match TRBD1. The germline V gene encodes CDR1 MDHEN and CDR2 SYDVKM. V was clipped by 2 bases and J by 3 bases; unmatched bases: 2. The CDR3 spans 15 residues. The CDR3 DNA reads as TGTGCCAGCAGTTTAGGGACAGGGCGTGGAAACACCATATATTTT. Its protein is CASSLGTGRGNTIYF.

The gene calls are TRBV19 and TRBJ1-2; D unclear. V dropped 3 bases and J dropped 1 base, with 9 bases sitting between them. CDR1 LNHDA and CDR2 SQIVND come from the germline V gene (reference sequence). CDR3 size: 14 residues. CDR3 sequence: CASSIGASNYGYTF. As DNA, the CDR3 is TGTGCCAGTAGTATCGGTGCAAGTAACTATGGCTACACCTTC.

The chain carries TRBV5-1 and TRBJ2-2, with D perhaps TRBD2 (6 bases). The CDR3 runs to 16 residues. CDR1 is SGHRS, CDR2 YFSETQ, per germline. The V gene lost 4 bases and the J gene lost 1 base, with 14 bases spanning the gap. CDR3 bases: TGCGCCAGCAGCAGCGGGCAGTCCGGGAACACCGGGGAGCTGTTTTTT. Its translation is CASSSGQSGNTGELFF.

A note on this clone: Other DNA sequences in this sample translate to the same CDR3. The gene calls are TRBV19 and TRBJ2-3, with TRBD2 matching 7 bases. The CDR3 loop spans 18 amino acids. Germline CDR1 LNHDA, CDR2 SQIVND (reference sequence). This chain's CDR3 is CALSKLEGLAVSTDTQYF. In DNA, the CDR3 is TGTGCTCTTAGTAAGTTGGAGGGTCTAGCGGTTAGCACAGATACGCAGTATTTT.

V and J are TRBV9 and TRBJ2-6; D not resolved. This CDR3 comprises 16 residues. Trimming left V 4 bases short and J 0 bases short, with 11 bases between. CDR1 and CDR2 (germline): SGDLS, YYNGEE. The CDR3 DNA is TGTGCCAGCAGCCCACGTTCGGTCTCTGGGGCCAACGTCCTGACTTTC. It translates to CASSPRSVSGANVLTF.